A single sample is the source of the 2 T cell receptor beta chains below, sequenced in a study of cytomegalovirus exposure and HLA in healthy donors. 60 Vbeta and 13 Jbeta primers were used in PCR. Method: immunoSEQ multiplex PCR; TCRdb's copy keeps in-frame clones and lacks some. The data contain 98,000 or so clones, about a tenth of them singletons. Sequenced: PBMCs. These receptors were collected from a man between 40 and 49 years old in good health and CMV-seropositive.

This clone appeared a few times. The chain has TRBV7-9 and TRBJ1-1; no firm D call. V was cut by 4 bases and J by 7 bases, with 13 bases left in between. The CDR3 spans 13 residues. Germline CDR1 SEHNR, CDR2 FQNEAQ (reference sequence). DNA of the CDR3: TGTGCCAGCAGCTCCGGGGTTTCGATTGAAGCTTTCTTT. It yields the protein CASSSGVSIEAFF.

In its sample, this clone was seen a few times. This chain connects TRBV9 to TRBJ1-1; 7 bases are shared with TRBD1. Germline V lookup: CDR1 SGDLS, CDR2 YYNGEE. The CDR3 covers 15 residues. With V trimmed by 0 bases and J by 7 bases, 9 bases remained unmatched. DNA for the CDR3: TGTGCCAGCAGCGTAGTGTCAGGGGGTTCCCATGAAGCTTTCTTT. It specifies CASSVVSGGSHEAFF. The complete variable domain, with remaining parts taken from reference TRBV9 and TRBJ1-1, reads DSGVTQTPKHLITATGQRVTLRCSPRSGDLSVYWYQQSLDQGLQFLIQYYNGEERAKGNILERFSAQQFPDLHSELNLSSLELGDSALYFCASSVVSGGSHEAFFGQGTRLTVV.